The 10 T cell receptor beta chains reported below all come from one sample, sequenced in a study of blood T cell repertoires in COVID-19. Clones were sequenced by immunoSEQ multiplex PCR, and TCRdb holds only the in-frame ones, with some missing. Here the sample spans more than 95,000 clones, roughly 80% being singletons. Material for sequencing was peripheral blood. The receptors here all came from a man of 80 years or more with acute or convalescent COVID-19.

This clone was detected a few times. V is TRBV6-7 and J is TRBJ1-1, with a weak D call TRBD1 (5 bases). TRBV6-7 is marked as an open reading frame, function uncertain. Trimming shortened V by 4 bases and J by 3 bases, and 9 bases separated the two germline ends. This CDR3 has 13 residues. The CDR3 reads CASSSGSDTEAFF. The CDR3 region has the DNA TGTGCCAGCAGTTCAGGGTCCGACACTGAAGCTTTCTTT.

This clone was counted once. The V call is TRBV6-1, the J call TRBJ2-7; D may be TRBD2 (5 bases). This CDR3 spans 14 amino acids. Trimming took off 0 bases at V and 3 bases at J, with 9 bases between the two ends. Looked up from germline, CDR1 is MNHNS and CDR2 is SASEGT. CDR3 sequence reads: CASSEALRGYEQYF. CDR3 DNA sequence: TGTGCCAGCAGTGAAGCGCTTCGGGGCTACGAGCAGTACTTC.

The chain carries TRBV6-4 and TRBJ2-3, with D uncertain. CDR1 MRHNA and CDR2 SNTAGT come from the germline V gene. V lost 3 bases and J lost 4, with 11 bases in between. The CDR3 totals 14 residues. CDR3 sequence: CASSDLVDSDTQYF. CDR3 sequence (DNA): TGTGCCAGCAGTGATTTGGTAGATTCAGATACGCAGTATTTT.

This clone was recorded a few times. The gene calls are TRBV27 and TRBJ1-1; a possible D gene is TRBD1 (6 bases). Trimming pared 2 bases from V and 1 base from J, leaving 11 bases between. Germline CDR1 reads MNHEY; CDR2 reads SMNVEV (reference sequence). CDR3 size: 15 residues. This CDR3 reads CASSLQGLGNTEAFF. The CDR3 DNA follows: TGTGCCAGCAGTTTACAGGGGCTAGGGAACACTGAAGCTTTCTTT.

This clone was counted a few times. V usage is TRBV9 and J usage is TRBJ1-1; no reliable D call. Germline V lookup: CDR1 SGDLS, CDR2 YYNGEE. The length of the CDR3 is 15 residues. Trimming took 3 bases from V and 4 from J, leaving 16 bases between them. The CDR3 loop is CASSGRHPGGTEAFF. The CDR3 region has the DNA TGTGCCAGCAGCGGGCGACACCCAGGAGGCACTGAAGCTTTCTTT.

V usage is TRBV5-1 and J usage is TRBJ2-7; 10 bases fit TRBD1. Germline V gene data show CDR1 as SGHRS and CDR2 as YFSETQ. The CDR3 is made up of 15 amino acids. V gave up 4 bases and J gave up 2 bases; unmatched junction bases: 6. CDR3 nucleotide sequence: TGCGCCAGCAGCCCCGGGACAGGGGTGACCTACGAGCAGTACTTC. It is translated as CASSPGTGVTYEQYF.

A few counts support this clone. This chain joins TRBV19 and TRBJ2-7, with D possibly TRBD2 on 6 matching bases. From germline, CDR1 is LNHDA and CDR2 SQIVND (reference sequence). V gave up 5 bases and J gave up 0 bases, with 14 bases separating them. The CDR3 extends over 15 amino acids. CDR3: CASSPRDLSSYEQYF. The DNA for the CDR3 is TGTGCCAGTAGTCCCAGGGACTTAAGCTCCTACGAGCAGTACTTC.

The chain couples TRBV18 to TRBJ1-5, with TRBD1 identical over 7 bases. Germline V lookup: CDR1 KGHSH, CDR2 LQKENI. Losses at the gene ends were 6 bases for V and 0 bases for J; bases not matched to a gene: 5. CDR3 length: 15 amino acids. The CDR3 DNA reads TGTGCCAGCTCCCCGGGACAGCATAGCAATCAGCCCCAGCATTTT. Translation gives CASSPGQHSNQPQHF.

The chain is built from TRBV4-1 and TRBJ2-3, with D tentatively TRBD2 (7 bases). V lost 4 bases and J lost 1, with 18 bases in between. The germline CDR1 and CDR2 sequences are MGHRA and YSYEKL. The CDR3 runs to 17 residues. The CDR3 spells CASSPWGRGRGTDTQYF. The CDR3 nucleotides are TGCGCCAGCAGCCCCTGGGGGCGGGGGCGAGGCACAGATACGCAGTATTTT.

The CDR3 loop is CASSQDGTGRNSPLHF. CDR3 nucleotides: TGCGCCAGCAGCCAAGATGGGACAGGGAGGAATTCACCCCTCCACTTT. The J gene is TRBJ1-6, the V gene TRBV4-1; 9 positions agree with TRBD1. CDR3 size: 16 residues. Germline lookup yields CDR1 MGHRA and CDR2 YSYEKL. J lost 7 bases, V lost 0 bases, and 4 bases had no gene match.